These T cell receptor beta chains were read from a single sample in a study of cytomegalovirus exposure and HLA in healthy donors. Clones were sequenced by immunoSEQ multiplex PCR, and TCRdb holds only the in-frame ones, with some missing. The sample records some 100,000 clones, around three quarters being singletons. The sequencing sample was made of PBMCs. All receptors derive from a female donor in good health and CMV-seropositive. Each CDR3 is given with its conserved first and last residue. A D gene is named only where the DNA matches it firmly. Rows may omit the clone size; those that give it use once, few, many or a size class.

D | J | V | size | DNA | CDR3
NA | TRBJ2-1 | TRBV2 | NA | TGTGCCAGCAGTATGGAGGCATACAATGAGCAGTTCTTC | CASSMEAYNEQFF
NA | TRBJ2-1 | TRBV9 | NA | TGTGCCAGCAGCCCCGACAGGCCACTCAGCAGTGAGCAGTTCTTC | CASSPDRPLSSEQFF
NA | TRBJ1-5 | TRBV7-9 | NA | TGTTCCAGCAGCTTAGAGAGGGAACAGCCCCAGCATTTT | CSSSLEREQPQHF
TRBD1 | TRBJ1-1 | TRBV29-1 | NA | TGCAGCGCGGACAGGGGGGGGAACACTGAAGCTTTCTTT | CSADRGGNTEAFF
NA | TRBJ1-6 | TRBV27 | NA | TGTGCCAGCAGTTTTGGCCAGGGAAGAAGAGTTGATCGAGCCCTCCACTTT | CASSFGQGRRVDRALHF
NA | TRBJ1-3 | TRBV18 | NA | TGTGCCAGCTCACCTCAGAATGGAAACACCATATATTTT | CASSPQNGNTIYF
NA | TRBJ2-5 | TRBV5-1 | NA | TGCGCCAGCATGGGGAGCCAAGAGACCCAGTACTTC | CASMGSQETQYF
NA | TRBJ2-7 | TRBV9 | NA | TGTGCCAGCAGCGTAGGGGAGACAGGGAGGTACGAGCAGTACTTC | CASSVGETGRYEQYF
TRBD2 | TRBJ2-4 | TRBV9 | NA | TGTGCCAGCAGTGGGCCCGGGGGGAACATTCAGTACTTC | CASSGPGGNIQYF
TRBD2 | TRBJ2-7 | TRBV7-9 | once | TGTGCCAGCAGCCCACGGGGGGGGTCCGAGCAGTACTTC | CASSPRGGSEQYF
NA | TRBJ1-1 | TRBV7-2 | few | TGTGCCAGCAGCCCAGACCCACCGGACAGTTCCACTGAAGCTTTCTTT | CASSPDPPDSSTEAFF
NA | TRBJ2-2 | TRBV2 | few | TGTGCCAGCAGTCTCACAAAGACGGGGGCCGGGGAGCTGTTTTTT | CASSLTKTGAGELFF
NA | TRBJ1-5 | TRBV4-2 | NA | TGTGCCAGCAGCCCTAGGGGTGGGGATCAGCCCCAGCATTTT | CASSPRGGDQPQHF
NA | TRBJ2-3 | TRBV12-5 | NA | TGTGCTAGTGGTTTGGTACTAGGAGGGCCAGATACGCAGTATTTT | CASGLVLGGPDTQYF
TRBD1 | TRBJ2-2 | TRBV6-5 | NA | TGTGCCAGCAGTACGGACAGGAGCTCGGCCGGGGAGCTGTTTTTT | CASSTDRSSAGELFF
NA | TRBJ2-5 | TRBV5-6 | NA | TGTGCCAGCAGCTTGGTCTTGTCAGGGGAAGAGACCCAGTACTTC | CASSLVLSGEETQYF
TRBD2 | TRBJ2-7 | TRBV9 | NA | TGTGCCAGCAGTTACGCGGGAGTCCACGAGCAGTACTTC | CASSYAGVHEQYF
NA | TRBJ1-1 | TRBV18 | NA | TGTGCCAGCTCCCCAGGGGCGGAGAACACTGAAGCTTTCTTT | CASSPGAENTEAFF
NA | TRBJ1-1 | TRBV6-6 | NA | TGTGCCAGCAGTTACTGGACTGCGAACACTGAAGCTTTCTTT | CASSYWTANTEAFF
NA | TRBJ2-7 | TRBV19 | NA | TGTGCCAGTACGTCGACATTGGGCACCTACGAGCAGTACTTC | CASTSTLGTYEQYF
NA | TRBJ2-4 | TRBV6-7 | NA | TGTGCCAGCAGTTGCACTTGGCAGGGGGGCACTTACAAAAACATTCAGTACTTC | CASSCTWQGGTYKNIQYF
NA | TRBJ1-1 | TRBV5-4 | NA | TGTGCCAGCAACTGGGAGGGTAACCGGAACACTGAAGCTTTCTTT | CASNWEGNRNTEAFF
NA | TRBJ1-5 | TRBV7-9 | NA | TGTTCCAGCAGCTTAGGGGCAGCAGGGAACAATCAGCCCCAGCATTTT | CSSSLGAAGNNQPQHF
NA | TRBJ2-7 | TRBV7-2 | NA | TGTGCCAGCAGCTTAGTTGGGCCAGCCGGATACGAGCAGTACTTC | CASSLVGPAGYEQYF
NA | TRBJ1-2 | TRBV14 | NA | TGTGCCAGCAGCCAAGACACAAGACAGAATTTGGTCTATGGCTACACCTTC | CASSQDTRQNLVYGYTF
TRBD1 | TRBJ2-1 | TRBV11-2 | once | TGTGCCAGCAGCTCCAGGACAGGACACAATGAGCAGTTCTTC | CASSSRTGHNEQFF
TRBD2 | TRBJ2-7 | TRBV30 | NA | TGTGCCTGGGAAGGGGAGGGTTCTAGGTACGAGCAGTACTTC | CAWEGEGSRYEQYF
TRBD2 | TRBJ2-1 | TRBV27 | NA | TGTGCCAGCAGCTTTCTAGCGGGGGTTTTTAATGAGCAGTTCTTC | CASSFLAGVFNEQFF
TRBD1 | TRBJ2-7 | TRBV19 | NA | TGTGCCAGTAGTGTATCCGGGACAGGCTCCTACGAGCAGTACTTC | CASSVSGTGSYEQYF
TRBD1 | TRBJ1-1 | TRBV5-6 | NA | TGTGCCAGCAGCTTGGGACAGGGGGTAAGGGACACTGAAGCTTTCTTT | CASSLGQGVRDTEAFF
NA | TRBJ2-1 | TRBV5-1 | NA | TGCGCCAGCAGCTTGGTAGTCGCAGGGAATGAGCAGTTCTTC | CASSLVVAGNEQFF
TRBD1 | TRBJ2-7 | TRBV19 | NA | TGTGCCAGTAGTATAGACAGGGGGACCTACGAGCAGTACTTC | CASSIDRGTYEQYF
NA | TRBJ1-2 | TRBV9 | few | TGTGCCAGCAGCGTAGGAGCACAGGACTATGGCTACACCTTC | CASSVGAQDYGYTF
TRBD1 | TRBJ2-7 | TRBV4-1 | NA | TGCGCCAGCAGCCAAGTGGGACAGGGAGCCTACGAGCAGTACTTC | CASSQVGQGAYEQYF
NA | TRBJ2-7 | TRBV6-4 | NA | TGTGCCAGCGGGGGGAGTGGGCAGGCGGTTAACGAGCAGTACTTC | CASGGSGQAVNEQYF
NA | TRBJ1-5 | TRBV7-8 | NA | TGTGCCAGCAGCAGACAGGGCAATCAGCCCCAGCATTTT | CASSRQGNQPQHF
NA | TRBJ2-7 | TRBV5-5 | NA | TGTGCCAGCAGCTCAGCGACTATCCTCACCGAGCAGTACTTC | CASSSATILTEQYF
TRBD2 | TRBJ2-3 | TRBV7-9 | NA | TGTGCCAGCAGCCCCCGCTCTAGCGGGGGCACAGATACGCAGTATTTT | CASSPRSSGGTDTQYF
TRBD1 | TRBJ2-6 | TRBV11-3 | NA | TGTGCCAGCACCCCAGCCGGGACAGGGGGAGAGAGGGGGGCCAACGGCCTGACTTTC | CASTPAGTGGERGANGLTF
NA | TRBJ1-1 | TRBV6-5 | NA | TGTGCCAGCAGTTCCGCGGGAACTGAAGCTTTCTTT | CASSSAGTEAFF
TRBD1 | TRBJ2-5 | TRBV10-3 | NA | TGTGCCATCAGGTCGGGACAGACTACAGAGACCCAGTACTTC | CAIRSGQTTETQYF
NA | TRBJ2-2 | TRBV30 | NA | TGTGCCTGGAGCCGGGAGCTGGGAACCGGGGAGCTGTTTTTT | CAWSRELGTGELFF
NA | TRBJ1-2 | TRBV4-3 | NA | TGCGCCAGCAGCCAAGGGACAGTCGGGAACTATGGCTACACCTTC | CASSQGTVGNYGYTF
NA | TRBJ2-5 | TRBV18 | NA | TGTGCCAGCTCGCCCAGGGCCCACCAAGAGACCCAGTACTTC | CASSPRAHQETQYF
NA | TRBJ1-2 | TRBV29-1 | NA | TGCAGCGTTGAAGGCACAGAGTCTTTCTATGGCTACACCTTC | CSVEGTESFYGYTF
NA | TRBJ2-3 | TRBV19 | NA | TGCGCGCTGGGCACAGATACGCAGTATTTT | CALGTDTQYF
NA | TRBJ2-1 | TRBV11-2 | NA | TGTGCCAGCAGCTTAACGGACAATGAGCAGTTCTTC | CASSLTDNEQFF
NA | TRBJ1-1 | TRBV7-9 | NA | TGTTCCAGCAGCTTCGGACAGAGATCGAACACTGAAGCTTTCTTT | CSSSFGQRSNTEAFF
NA | TRBJ2-7 | TRBV7-4 | few | TGTGCCAGCAGCTTACAGGGGGGCGAGCAGTACTTC | CASSLQGGEQYF
NA | TRBJ1-2 | TRBV30 | NA | TGTGCCTGGACCCTGACGAGAGGGAGAGCGGGCTACACCTTC | CAWTLTRGRAGYTF
NA | TRBJ1-1 | TRBV10-1 | NA | TGCGCCAGCAGTGACCCGGCGCAGGGTCGTACTGAAGCTTTCTTT | CASSDPAQGRTEAFF